The rows below give T cell receptor beta chains drawn from one sample of a study of pediatric ulcerative colitis. Some clones are missing from TCRdb's copy, which holds only in-frame ones; the method was immunoSEQ multiplex PCR. Seen here are about 36,000 clones, less than 90% observed once, and the top ten hold more than 20%. Sequenced sample: blood. The receptors shown here come from a girl aged 5-17 years with moderate ulcerative colitis. Both conserved end residues are part of each CDR3.

cdr3_aa	v_call	j_call
CASSPGETQETQYF	TRBV5-4	TRBJ2-5
CAWSVGFRSTEAFF	TRBV30	TRBJ1-1
CASRWGSGPGELFF	TRBV28	TRBJ2-2
CSAVGGTFYEQYF	TRBV29-1	TRBJ2-7
CASNTDLKEQFF	TRBV11-1	TRBJ2-1
CASSPRTAGNTIYF	TRBV19	TRBJ1-3
CASSALGLAGASTQYF	TRBV9	TRBJ2-3
CASSLGAYLAGEGETQYF	TRBV7-8	TRBJ2-5
CASSSTGHSNQPQHF	TRBV7-9	TRBJ1-5
CATSRLAGATRSQTQYF	TRBV14	TRBJ2-5